One sample yielded the 22 T cell receptor beta chains listed below, sequenced in a study of cytotoxic CD8 clonotypes in ibrutinib-treated CLL. Sequencing used immunoSEQ multiplex PCR; TCRdb keeps in-frame clones, though not all of them. The sample shows hundreds of thousands of clones, about 80% of them seen only once. Specimen: PBMCs, collected before ibrutinib treatment. These receptors were obtained from a human donor with chronic lymphocytic leukemia.

This clone was seen a handful of times. The chain employs TRBV11-2 and TRBJ1-2; 7 bases align to TRBD1. The CDR3 loop spans 15 amino acids. The germline CDR1 and CDR2 sequences are SGHAT and FQNNGV. V was pared by 5 bases and J by 7 bases, with 13 bases of the junction left unmatched. The CDR3 DNA reads TGTGCCAGCAGCCCCTGGACAGGAATTATACCTGGCTACACCTTC. Translation: CASSPWTGIIPGYTF.

The V gene is TRBV2, the J gene TRBJ1-3; 9 bases are shared with TRBD1. Germline CDR1 and CDR2: SNHLY and FYNNEI. The CDR3 length is 14 residues. The V segment lost 4 bases and the J segment 2 bases; nucleotides outside the gene matches: 0. Here the CDR3 DNA reads TGTGCCAGCAGTGGGACAGGGGCTGGAAACACCATATATTTT. It encodes CASSGTGAGNTIYF.

The CDR3 loop reads CASSLGSGSAYYEQYF. As DNA, the CDR3 is TGTGCCAGCAGCTTAGGGTCGGGTTCGGCATACTACGAGCAGTACTTC. J is TRBJ2-7 and V is TRBV7-2; D call uncertain. In germline, CDR1 is SGHTA, CDR2 FQGNSA. Trimming cost V 1 base and J 3 bases, with 16 bases left between them. This CDR3 region has 16 residues. Filled out from reference TRBV7-2 and TRBJ2-7, the complete variable domain reads GAGVSQSPSNKVTEKGKDVELRCDPISGHTALYWYRQSLGQGLEFLIYFQGNSAPDKSGLPSDRFSAERTGGSVSTLTIQRTQQEDSAVYLCASSLGSGSAYYEQYFGPGTRLTVT.

V and J are TRBV4-1 and TRBJ1-2; no clear D. CDR1 is MGHRA, CDR2 YSYEKL, per germline. The CDR3 runs 15 residues. The ends were cut back, 0 bases at V and 5 bases at J, with 13 bases in the middle. This CDR3 reads CASSQDPGIRYGYTF. The CDR3, as DNA: TGCGCCAGCAGCCAAGATCCCGGGATCCGTTATGGCTACACCTTC.

This clone showed up just once. The chain recombines TRBV11-1 with TRBJ1-5, with D perhaps matching TRBD1 (5 bases). With 5 bases removed from V and 7 bases from J, the gap between germline ends came to 15 bases. CDR1 SGHAT and CDR2 FQDESV come from the germline V gene (reference sequence). The CDR3 sequence is 14 residues long. As DNA, the CDR3 is TGTGCCAGCAGCCAAAGTCCGGGGGACCAGCCCCAGCATTTT. As protein: CASSQSPGDQPQHF.

The gene calls are TRBV5-4 and TRBJ2-1; TRBD2 is a possible D gene (6 bases). Germline V gives CDR1 SGHNT, CDR2 YYREEE (reference sequence). This CDR3 comprises 16 residues. V lost 2 bases, J lost 0 bases, and 12 bases lay in between. CDR3: CASSFGGESSYNEQFF. CDR3 in DNA: TGTGCCAGCAGCTTTGGAGGGGAAAGCTCCTACAATGAGCAGTTCTTC.

The gene calls are TRBV5-1 and TRBJ2-2, with 7 positions matching TRBD1. This CDR3 contains 15 residues. CDR1 is SGHRS, CDR2 YFSETQ, per germline. V trimming: 5 bases; J trimming: 0 bases; junction bases outside the gene matches: 4. CDR3 coding DNA: TGCGCCAGCAGTAGGGACAGTGCGAACACCGGGGAGCTGTTTTTT. The encoded protein is CASSRDSANTGELFF.

This clone was detected once. The gene calls are TRBV27 and TRBJ2-2; TRBD1 agrees at 7 bases. The V segment lost 6 bases and the J segment 3 bases; nucleotides outside the gene matches: 13. Germline CDR1 MNHEY, CDR2 SMNVEV (reference sequence). There are 17 residues in the CDR3. The CDR3 coding sequence is TGTGCCAGCAGCCGTTTTGACAGGGCTTCGGACACCGGGGAGCTGTTTTTT. Translation: CASSRFDRASDTGELFF.

This clone showed up just once. The genes are TRBV27 and TRBJ2-1; D is possibly TRBD1 (6 bases). V was trimmed by 3 bases and J by 8 bases, leaving 20 bases between them. The CDR3 loop spans 16 amino acids. CDR1 is MNHEY and CDR2 is SMNVEV in the germline V gene (reference sequence). CDR3 region: CASSLQGSYRLDEQFF. Written as DNA, the CDR3 is TGTGCCAGCAGTTTGCAGGGGAGCTATAGGTTGGATGAGCAGTTCTTC.

This chain links TRBV9 with TRBJ2-7; 10 nucleotides agree with TRBD1. CDR3 length equals 15 residues. In germline, CDR1 is SGDLS, CDR2 YYNGEE. V was clipped by 4 bases and J by 2 bases; unmatched bases: 6. For the CDR3, the DNA is TGTGCCAGCAGCCTCTCCGGGACAGGGGCCTACGAGCAGTACTTC. Its protein is CASSLSGTGAYEQYF.

This chain connects TRBV14 to TRBJ2-7; D gene unclear. The germline V and J ends were trimmed by 0 bases and 4 bases, with 4 bases remaining between them. The CDR3 is 12 residues long. Germline V gene lookup returns CDR1 SGHDN and CDR2 FVKESK. The DNA for the CDR3 is TGTGCCAGCAGCCAAGAAGTTTACGAGCAGTACTTC. It specifies CASSQEVYEQYF.

The chain links TRBV2 to TRBJ2-2, with 8 nucleotides matching TRBD1. From germline, CDR1 is SNHLY and CDR2 FYNNEI. The V gene end was trimmed by 5 bases and the J gene end by 5 bases; junction bases not matched to a gene: 1. The length of the CDR3 is 13 residues. The CDR3 loop is CASSRTGTGELFF. In nucleotides, the CDR3 is TGTGCCAGCAGTCGGACAGGGACCGGGGAGCTGTTTTTT.

This clone showed up just once. V gene TRBV18 combines with J gene TRBJ2-7, with D unclear. The germline V gene has CDR1 KGHSH and CDR2 LQKENI. The CDR3 contains 13 residues. Trimming stripped 0 bases from V and 3 bases from J, with 6 bases between. In DNA form, the CDR3 reads TGTGCCAGCTCACCACCGTACAACTACGAGCAGTACTTC. The encoded protein is CASSPPYNYEQYF. Supplemented by reference TRBV18 and TRBJ2-7, the full variable domain reads NAGVMQNPRHLVRRRGQEARLRCSPMKGHSHVYWYRQLPEEGLKFMVYLQKENIIDESGMPKERFSAEFPKEGPSILRIQQVVRGDSAAYFCASSPPYNYEQYFGPGTRLTVT.

V gene TRBV30 combines with J gene TRBJ1-1, with D maybe TRBD1 (6 bases). With 5 bases removed from V and 0 bases from J, the gap between germline ends came to 22 bases. Looked up from germline, CDR1 is GTSNPN and CDR2 is SVGIG (reference sequence). The CDR3 sequence is 17 residues long. The CDR3 DNA reads as TGTGCCTGGGAAAAGACAGGCGTTCCACTTTTGAACACTGAAGCTTTCTTT. Amino acid sequence: CAWEKTGVPLLNTEAFF. The full variable domain, its missing parts supplied by reference TRBV30 and TRBJ1-1, is SQTIHQWPATLVQPVGSPLSLECTVEGTSNPNLYWYRQAAGRGLQLLFYSVGIGQISSEVPQNLSASRPQDRQFILSSKKLLLSDSGFYLCAWEKTGVPLLNTEAFFGQGTRLTVV.

The gene calls are TRBV7-3 and TRBJ2-3; 8 bases map to TRBD1. Germline V gene sequence: CDR1 SGHTA, CDR2 FQGTGA. CDR3 length equals 13 residues. V shed 5 bases and J 6 bases; nucleotides not matched to a gene: 4. The CDR3 nucleotides read TGTGCCAGCAGCGTGGACAGGGTTGATACGCAGTATTTT. Translated, it gives CASSVDRVDTQYF.

This rearrangement joins TRBV14 to TRBJ2-7; D is unclear. Trimming removed 1 base at V and 2 bases at J, with 12 bases between. This CDR3 comprises 15 residues. Germline V gives CDR1 SGHDN, CDR2 FVKESK. CDR3 coding DNA: TGTGCCAGCAGCCAAGTGGTAGGGCCGACCTACGAGCAGTACTTC. Amino acid sequence: CASSQVVGPTYEQYF.

The count of this clone is one. The V and J genes are TRBV4-3 and TRBJ2-7; no clear D gene. The germline V and J ends were trimmed by 0 bases and 1 base, with 7 bases remaining between them. This CDR3 contains 14 residues. Germline CDR1 is LGHNA and CDR2 is YSLEER. CDR3 region: CASSQEYRSYEQYF. The CDR3 region has the DNA TGCGCCAGCAGCCAAGAATACAGATCCTACGAGCAGTACTTC.

The chain carries TRBV11-2 and TRBJ2-5; TRBD2 is a possible D gene (6 bases). Trimming stripped 5 bases from V and 5 bases from J, with 24 bases between. The length of the CDR3 is 17 residues. Germline lookup yields CDR1 SGHAT and CDR2 FQNNGV. The CDR3 spells CASSRTGTGLSGETQYF. The CDR3 nucleotides are TGTGCCAGCAGCAGAACCGGGACTGGCTTGTCTGGGGAGACCCAGTACTTC. The variable domain in full, completed from reference TRBV11-2 and TRBJ2-5, reads EAGVAQSPRYKIIEKRQSVAFWCNPISGHATLYWYQQILGQGPKLLIQFQNNGVVDDSQLPKDRFSAERLKGVDSTLKIQPAKLEDSAVYLCASSRTGTGLSGETQYFGPGTRLLVL.

The chain is built from TRBV9 and TRBJ2-7; tentatively, D is TRBD1 or TRBD2 (6 bases each). CDR1 and CDR2 from the germline V gene are SGDLS and YYNGEE. The CDR3 consists of 14 residues. With 3 bases removed from V and 0 bases from J, the gap between germline ends came to 10 bases. Written as DNA, the CDR3 is TGTGCCAGCAGCGAAACGGGGGCCTCCTACGAGCAGTACTTC. Its protein is CASSETGASYEQYF. Filled out from reference TRBV9 and TRBJ2-7, the complete variable domain reads DSGVTQTPKHLITATGQRVTLRCSPRSGDLSVYWYQQSLDQGLQFLIQYYNGEERAKGNILERFSAQQFPDLHSELNLSSLELGDSALYFCASSETGASYEQYFGPGTRLTVT.

This clone occurred once. The V and J genes are TRBV25-1 and TRBJ1-1; D is unclear. V was clipped by 4 bases and J by 0 bases, with 12 bases between them. Germline CDR1 is MGHDK and CDR2 is SYGVNS. The CDR3 length is 15 residues. The CDR3 region has the DNA TGTGCCAGCAGTGGGTGGCAGACCATGAACACTGAAGCTTTCTTT. This translates into CASSGWQTMNTEAFF.

The chain employs TRBV25-1 and TRBJ2-7; 14 bases map to TRBD2. Germline lookup yields CDR1 MGHDK and CDR2 SYGVNS. Unmatched junction bases numbered 3, after V lost 6 bases and J lost 2 bases. The CDR3 has 15 residues. CDR3 amino acids: CASRTGLAGAYEQYF. The CDR3 DNA is TGTGCCAGCAGAACGGGACTAGCGGGAGCCTACGAGCAGTACTTC.

This clone has a handful of counts. The CDR3 DNA is TGTGCCAGCAGTAAACAGCCGTATAGCAATCAGCCCCAGCATTTT. This encodes CASSKQPYSNQPQHF. The chain has TRBV2 and TRBJ1-5; D is uncertain. There are 15 residues in the CDR3. In germline, CDR1 is SNHLY, CDR2 FYNNEI. Trimming took 5 bases from V and 0 from J, leaving 11 bases between them.